A selection of T cell receptor beta chains follows, all from one sample in a study of response to subunit inactivated influenza vaccine. TCRdb called the RT-PCR reads again in MiXCR, with one record for every CDR3 protein. Of just under 550,000 distinct CDR3 sequences in the sample, approximately 22% are singletons; the top ten hold around 2.8%. The same sample was also studied in work on T cells expressing NK-cell markers.

The specimen comprised CD4+ T cells sorted from PBMCs, sampled roughly 13 days after vaccination. The receptors originated from a man between 45 and 60 years old who received an inactivated influenza vaccine. The CDR3 runs from the conserved cysteine through the conserved F or W. Each record gives: J gene, clone size, V gene, CDR3 protein. Clone size, where shown, is once, few, many, or a class for clones that have expanded.

>TRBJ2-3|few|TRBV10-3
CAISTGTSVSTDTQYF
>TRBJ2-7|once|TRBV3-1
CASSQDSGGAWEQYF
>TRBJ2-5|many|TRBV29-1
CSVELGETQYF
>TRBJ2-1|few|TRBV5-1
CASSLTTGLGGNEQFF
>TRBJ1-2|few|TRBV5-1
CASSLDPAVSGGYTF
>TRBJ2-5|-|TRBV4-2
CASSPGRSALQETQYF
>TRBJ2-7|many|TRBV12-3/TRBV12-4
CASTSWGLAGTYEQYF
>TRBJ2-2|many|TRBV5-6
CASSLTRQISTGELFF
>TRBJ1-5|-|TRBV12-3/TRBV12-4
CASSLRGVGQPQHF
>TRBJ2-6|few|TRBV9
CASSGVGISGANVLTF
>TRBJ2-7|few|TRBV4-3
CASSQDLADRGPEQYF
>TRBJ2-3|-|TRBV7-6
CASSLGSGGKSSTDTQYF
>TRBJ2-7|-|TRBV5-1
CASSLELTYEQYF
>TRBJ2-1|-|TRBV6-2/TRBV6-3
CASSEKVSYNEQFF
>TRBJ2-2|-|TRBV6-2/TRBV6-3
CASSLNSGVNTGELFF
>TRBJ1-2|few|TRBV7-2
CASSLSENYGYTF
>TRBJ1-2|-|TRBV6-2/TRBV6-3
CASSYAGSNYGYTF
>TRBJ2-7|-|TRBV15
CATSRDRQFYEQYF
>TRBJ1-3|-|TRBV20-1
CSVRGSSGNTIYF
>TRBJ2-3|few|TRBV28
CASRPGTGVRRTDTQYF
>TRBJ2-6|few|TRBV4-3
CASSQDGNSGANVLTF
>TRBJ2-2|-|TRBV14
CASSLPFGSLPGELFF
>TRBJ1-1|-|TRBV6-2/TRBV6-3
CASSRGWNTEAFF
>TRBJ2-2|few|TRBV12-3/TRBV12-4
CASSEGQGNGELFF
>TRBJ2-7|-|TRBV6-1
CASRWDRNSYEQYF
>TRBJ2-3|few|TRBV7-3
CASSLTFSGSTQYF
>TRBJ2-3|many|TRBV9
CASSVSGVGTDTQYF
>TRBJ2-1|few|TRBV10-3
CAIGRTSGEYNEQFF
>TRBJ1-6|-|TRBV4-3
CASSQTAAGSPLHF
>TRBJ2-1|-|TRBV14
CASSRQGGTYNEQFF
>TRBJ1-1|many|TRBV10-3
CAISGRGLDTEAFF
>TRBJ2-1|-|TRBV6-1
CASRRGPEGNEQFF
>TRBJ1-3|many|TRBV7-9
CASSLVSPGNTIYF
>TRBJ2-7|-|TRBV20-1
CSARPAGVLEQYF
>TRBJ2-1|once|TRBV10-3
CAISGDRAEQFF
>TRBJ2-2|few|TRBV7-8
CASSLGHLVGSTGELFF
>TRBJ2-7|many|TRBV7-9
CASSLSRGSYEQYF
>TRBJ2-1|-|TRBV6-1
CASRPGSSYNEQFF
>TRBJ2-7|-|TRBV4-1
CASSTPRQGWTGEQYF
>TRBJ2-1|-|TRBV3-1
CASSQDLGDQEQFF
>TRBJ2-1|few|TRBV20-1
CSARRGTIYNEQFF
>TRBJ2-1|-|TRBV6-2/TRBV6-3
CASSSFGGHEQFF
>TRBJ2-2|-|TRBV5-5
CASGISLADTGELFF
>TRBJ2-2|-|TRBV20-1
CSARAGSSSGELFF
>TRBJ2-7|-|TRBV3-1
CASSQDWVGGILSYEQYF
>TRBJ2-5|-|TRBV6-1
CASMALAGETQYF
>TRBJ2-7|few|TRBV5-1
CASSITGTGGYEQYF
>TRBJ2-7|-|TRBV20-1
CSARDRTRPSSYEQYF
>TRBJ2-1|-|TRBV11-2
CASSRITSGGYNEQFF
>TRBJ2-1|-|TRBV28
CASTLGQGYNEQFF
>TRBJ2-5|-|TRBV7-2
CASSLLAGYKETQYF
>TRBJ2-3|-|TRBV20-1
CSARIGRARDTQYF
>TRBJ2-2|-|TRBV24-1
CATSAMQGYNTGELFF
>TRBJ2-1|few|TRBV11-3
CASSSWTGSGNEQFF
>TRBJ2-6|few|TRBV6-1
CASTHGAGANVLTF
>TRBJ1-1|-|TRBV5-1
CASSSGEAEAFF
>TRBJ2-7|few|TRBV9
CASLEKRSYEQYF